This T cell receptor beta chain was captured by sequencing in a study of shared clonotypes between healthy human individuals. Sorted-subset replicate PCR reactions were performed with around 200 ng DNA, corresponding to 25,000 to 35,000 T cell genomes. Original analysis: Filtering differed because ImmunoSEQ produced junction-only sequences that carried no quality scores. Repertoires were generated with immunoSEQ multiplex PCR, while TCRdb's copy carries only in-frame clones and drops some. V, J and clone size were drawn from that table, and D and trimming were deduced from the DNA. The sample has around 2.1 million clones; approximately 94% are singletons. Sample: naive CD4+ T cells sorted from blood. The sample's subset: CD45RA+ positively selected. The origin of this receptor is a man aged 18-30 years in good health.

The CDR3 DNA reads TGTGCCAGCAGTCCTCGACAGTACAATCAGCCCCAGCATTTT. It encodes CASSPRQYNQPQHF. The rearrangement joins TRBV27 to TRBJ1-5, with D perhaps matching TRBD1 (5 bases). Per the germline V gene, CDR1 is MNHEY and CDR2 is SMNVEV (reference sequence). The V end was cut by 5 bases, the J end by 3 bases, with 11 bases between. The CDR3 runs to 14 residues.